These T cell receptor beta chains were read from a single sample in a study of neoadjuvant anti-PD-1 for oral cavity cancer. Sequenced by immunoSEQ multiplex PCR; TCRdb stores in-frame clones only, minus some. Of around 8,400 clones in the sample, around two thirds were seen once. The sequencing used PBMCs, collected after nivolumab (anti-PD-1) treatment. The origin of the receptors is a person aged 35 to 85 with oral cavity squamous cell carcinoma. Both conserved end residues are part of each CDR3. Fields, in order: V gene, J gene, clone size, D gene, CDR3 protein, CDR3 DNA. D genes are given only for firm matches. The size of a clone is reported for some rows only, either as once, few or many, or as a class for expanded clones.

>TRBV9|TRBJ2-7|NA|NA
CASSVEGVGQYEQYF
TGTGCCAGCAGCGTAGAGGGGGTAGGGCAATACGAGCAGTACTTC
>TRBV7-9|TRBJ1-4|NA|TRBD1
CASSFPGQNEKLFF
TGTGCCAGCAGCTTCCCGGGACAGAATGAAAAACTGTTTTTT
>TRBV10-2|TRBJ1-1|NA|TRBD1
CASTDRGSSGEAFF
TGCGCCAGCACCGACAGGGGCAGTTCGGGTGAAGCTTTCTTT
>TRBV7-9|TRBJ2-5|NA|NA
CASSPRETQYF
TGTGCCAGCAGCCCCAGGGAGACCCAGTACTTC
>TRBV2|TRBJ2-7|NA|NA
CASSVVEARKEQYF
TGTGCCAGCAGTGTGGTGGAGGCTAGAAAAGAGCAGTACTTC
>TRBV5-1|TRBJ1-2|NA|NA
CASSLADGQTYGYTF
TGCGCCAGCAGCTTGGCAGACGGACAGACCTATGGCTACACCTTC
>TRBV25-1|TRBJ1-2|NA|TRBD1
CASNPTGGAYGYTF
TGTGCCAGCAACCCAACAGGGGGCGCCTATGGCTACACCTTC
>TRBV25-1|TRBJ2-5|NA|NA
CASSEWEQDPETQYF
TGTGCCAGCAGTGAATGGGAACAGGACCCAGAGACCCAGTACTTC
>TRBV21-1|TRBJ1-4|NA|NA
CASSKHGTANEKLFF
TGTGCCAGCAGCAAACATGGGACGGCGAATGAAAAACTGTTTTTT
>TRBV27|TRBJ2-1|NA|TRBD1
CASSRWSDRGGNEQFF
TGTGCCAGCAGCCGCTGGTCGGACAGGGGAGGTAATGAGCAGTTCTTC
>TRBV27|TRBJ2-7|NA|TRBD2
CASSLLGGGAFSSYEQYF
TGTGCCAGCAGTTTATTAGGCGGGGGGGCCTTTTCCTCCTACGAGCAGTACTTC
>TRBV15|TRBJ1-1|once|NA
CATSRDTGRNTEAFF
TGTGCCACCAGCAGAGATACCGGAAGAAACACTGAAGCTTTCTTT
>TRBV19|TRBJ2-2|NA|NA
CASKKPSGDTGELFF
TGTGCCAGTAAAAAGCCCTCGGGGGATACCGGGGAGCTGTTTTTT
>TRBV7-8|TRBJ2-7|NA|NA
CASSLWRGVPGYEQYF
TGTGCCAGCAGCTTATGGAGGGGGGTCCCGGGCTACGAGCAGTACTTC
>TRBV9|TRBJ2-5|NA|TRBD2
CASSVVVAGGMETQYF
TGTGCCAGCAGCGTAGTGGTAGCGGGGGGGATGGAGACCCAGTACTTC
>TRBV5-1|TRBJ1-1|NA|NA
CASSLFSSGDTEAFF
TGCGCCAGCAGCTTGTTTTCTTCAGGGGACACTGAAGCTTTCTTT
>TRBV10-3|TRBJ2-1|NA|NA
CAISAQGTQKNEQFF
TGTGCCATCAGTGCGCAGGGTACCCAGAAAAATGAGCAGTTCTTC
>TRBV6-4|TRBJ1-1|NA|NA
CASSAGSVAFF
TGTGCCAGCAGTGCGGGGTCCGTAGCTTTCTTT
>TRBV6-1|TRBJ2-7|NA|TRBD2
CASSEEVAGSYEQYF
TGTGCCAGCAGTGAAGAGGTAGCGGGGAGTTACGAGCAGTACTTC
>TRBV30|TRBJ2-1|NA|NA
CAWSDLPGQEQFF
TGTGCCTGGAGTGATTTACCGGGACAAGAGCAGTTCTTC
>TRBV29-1|TRBJ1-1|NA|NA
CSVYQQGSPEAFF
TGCAGCGTATATCAACAGGGTTCCCCTGAAGCTTTCTTT
>TRBV4-3|TRBJ2-3|NA|NA
CASSHDWQDTDTQYF
TGCGCCAGCAGCCACGACTGGCAAGACACAGATACGCAGTATTTT
>TRBV6-5|TRBJ1-2|NA|NA
CASRLEDSRSYTF
TGTGCCAGCAGGCTCGAAGACTCTCGGAGCTACACCTTC
>TRBV6-1|TRBJ2-5|NA|NA
CASSDGGAGGETQYF
TGTGCCAGCAGTGATGGCGGGGCTGGGGGGGAGACCCAGTACTTC
>TRBV7-9|TRBJ1-2|NA|TRBD1
CASSFAGVRTGSGYTF
TGTGCCAGCAGCTTTGCTGGTGTTCGGACAGGGTCTGGCTACACCTTC
>TRBV5-1|TRBJ1-1|NA|NA
CASSLEGGTEAFF
TGCGCCAGCAGCTTGGAGGGAGGCACTGAAGCTTTCTTT
>TRBV10-3|TRBJ1-2|NA|TRBD1
CAISDGQGAGYGYTF
TGTGCCATCAGTGATGGACAGGGGGCGGGCTATGGCTACACCTTC
>TRBV28|TRBJ1-6|NA|NA
CASNFEPVGNSPLHF
TGTGCCAGCAACTTCGAGCCGGTAGGAAATTCACCCCTCCACTTT
>TRBV6-4|TRBJ1-2|NA|TRBD1
CASRSQGEHYGYTF
TGTGCCAGCAGAAGTCAGGGGGAGCACTATGGCTACACCTTC
>TRBV5-1|TRBJ2-2|few|TRBD2
CASSSTTSGGASVTGELFF
TGCGCCAGCAGCTCCACGACTAGCGGGGGGGCGTCTGTCACCGGGGAGCTGTTTTTT
>TRBV6-5|TRBJ1-2|NA|TRBD1
CASSYGGGNYGYTF
TGTGCCAGCAGTTACGGAGGGGGCAACTATGGCTACACCTTC
>TRBV6-6|TRBJ1-5|NA|TRBD1
CASSYGDRGSQPQHF
TGTGCCAGCAGTTATGGGGACAGGGGTTCGCAGCCCCAGCATTTT
>TRBV2|TRBJ2-7|NA|TRBD1
CASSEAWTGWTYEQYF
TGTGCCAGCAGTGAAGCGTGGACAGGTTGGACCTACGAGCAGTACTTC
>TRBV14|TRBJ1-1|few|NA
CASSQGRSPGTEAFF
TGTGCCAGCAGCCAAGGCAGGAGCCCGGGTACTGAAGCTTTCTTT
>TRBV4-2|TRBJ1-5|NA|NA
CASSQRNWEPQHF
TGTGCCAGCAGCCAAAGAAATTGGGAGCCCCAGCATTTT
>TRBV5-4|TRBJ2-6|NA|NA
CASSLVSGANVLTF
TGTGCCAGCAGCTTGGTCTCTGGGGCCAACGTCCTGACTTTC
>TRBV28|TRBJ1-6|NA|NA
CASSQGPYNSPLHF
TGTGCCAGCAGTCAAGGTCCCTATAATTCACCCCTCCACTTT
>TRBV4-3|TRBJ1-2|few|NA
CASSQVQGNLDGYTF
TGCGCCAGCAGCCAAGTCCAGGGTAATTTGGATGGCTACACCTTC
>TRBV5-1|TRBJ2-5|NA|NA
CASSSTGTPQETQYF
TGCGCCAGCAGCTCCACCGGGACACCACAAGAGACCCAGTACTTC
>TRBV5-1|TRBJ2-1|NA|NA
CASSLDQGYANEQFF
TGCGCCAGCAGCTTGGACCAAGGTTATGCCAATGAGCAGTTCTTC
>TRBV5-4|TRBJ2-2|NA|TRBD2
CASSLVAGVTGELFF
TGTGCCAGCAGCTTGGTTGCGGGAGTCACCGGGGAGCTGTTTTTT
>TRBV13|TRBJ2-5|few|NA
CASSYRDSHLYF
TGTGCCAGCAGCTACCGGGACTCTCACCTCTACTTC
>TRBV19|TRBJ1-2|NA|TRBD1
CASTLTGTVSFFSYGYTF
TGTGCCAGTACCTTAACCGGGACAGTATCTTTTTTTTCCTATGGCTACACCTTC
>TRBV9|TRBJ2-2|NA|NA
CASSVVPTPYTGELFF
TGTGCCAGCAGCGTAGTTCCGACCCCTTACACCGGGGAGCTGTTTTTT
>TRBV11-2|TRBJ1-6|NA|NA
CASSFPFGGPLHF
TGTGCCAGCAGCTTCCCATTCGGGGGTCCCCTCCACTTT